This paragraph covers one TCR beta chain sequence. Its specificity is unknown. The missing conserved phenylalanine or tryptophan at the end of this CDR3 makes a read error likely. The data stem from a study of tumor and adjacent non-tumor tissue in lung cancer. Study context: Aged roughly 30 to 76 years, patients included roughly ten men and 5 women with stage I to III disease. Each sample yielded approximately 4.2 million productive TCRbeta reads on average. Study conclusions and caveats: Significantly higher TCR diversity was found in tumor than normal lung. Normal lung showed higher cumulative top 100 clone frequency than tumor.

Trimming removed 8 bases from V and 0 bases from J, with 6 bases in between. The CDR3 extends over 12 amino acids. A modified ARM-PCR protocol with three rounds of nested PCR amplified TCRbeta. TCRdb re-called the multiplex PCR reads with MiXCR, one entry per CDR3 protein. This table holds over 110,000 distinct CDR3 sequences, approximately 72% found once. The template was RNA from unsorted bulk tissue. Sequenced input: lung tumor tissue. This sequence originates from a man aged 55 to 70 with small cell lung cancer. The V gene is TRBV12-3 or TRBV12-4, the J gene TRBJ2-3; no definite D call. CDR3 nucleotide sequence: TGTGCCAGCGCTATTAGCACAGATACGCAGTATTCT. Translation: CASAISTDTQYS.